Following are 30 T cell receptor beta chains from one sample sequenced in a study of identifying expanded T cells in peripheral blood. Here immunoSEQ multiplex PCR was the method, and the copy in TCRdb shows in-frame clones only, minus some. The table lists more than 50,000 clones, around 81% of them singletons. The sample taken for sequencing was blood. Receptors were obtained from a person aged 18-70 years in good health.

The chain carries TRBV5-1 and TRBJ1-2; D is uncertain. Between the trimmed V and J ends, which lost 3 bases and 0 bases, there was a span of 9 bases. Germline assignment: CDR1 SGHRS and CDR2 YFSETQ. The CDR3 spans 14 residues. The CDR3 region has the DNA TGCGCCAGCAGCTCCATCGACGCTAACTATGGCTACACCTTC. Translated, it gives CASSSIDANYGYTF.

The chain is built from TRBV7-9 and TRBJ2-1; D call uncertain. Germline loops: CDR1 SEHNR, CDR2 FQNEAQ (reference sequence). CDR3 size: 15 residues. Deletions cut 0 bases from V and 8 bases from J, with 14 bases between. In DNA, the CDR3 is TGTGCCAGCAGCTTAGCACACCCAAGGGCGGATGAGCAGTTCTTC. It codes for CASSLAHPRADEQFF.

CDR3 sequence reads: CASSMQSRNTIYF. The CDR3 DNA sequence: TGTGCCAGTAGTATGCAATCCAGAAACACCATATATTTT. This chain links TRBV19 with TRBJ1-3, with D unclear. This CDR3 contains 13 residues. V dropped 3 bases and J dropped 5 bases, with 8 bases sitting between them. Germline V gene lookup returns CDR1 LNHDA and CDR2 SQIVND (reference sequence).

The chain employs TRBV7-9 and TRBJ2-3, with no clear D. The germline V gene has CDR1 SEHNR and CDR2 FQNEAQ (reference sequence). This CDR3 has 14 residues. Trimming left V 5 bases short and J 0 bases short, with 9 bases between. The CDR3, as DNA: TGTGCCAGCAGCGCCCTCTCTAGCACAGATACGCAGTATTTT. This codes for CASSALSSTDTQYF.

The CDR3 protein is CASRASGRAGDTQYF. The CDR3 DNA follows: TGTGCCAGCAGAGCTAGCGGGAGGGCCGGAGATACGCAGTATTTT. The rearrangement uses TRBV6-6 and TRBJ2-3; 12 bases match TRBD2. This CDR3 has 15 residues. The V gene's germline CDR1 is MNHNY and CDR2 SVGAGI (reference sequence). The V gene end was trimmed by 6 bases and the J gene end by 5 bases; junction bases not matched to a gene: 6.

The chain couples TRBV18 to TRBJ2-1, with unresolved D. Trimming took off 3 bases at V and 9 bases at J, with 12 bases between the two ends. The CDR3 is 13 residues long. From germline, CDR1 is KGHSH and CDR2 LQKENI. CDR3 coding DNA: TGTGCCAGCTCACCGAGTCAGGCTTCTGAGCAGTTCTTC. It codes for CASSPSQASEQFF.

The CDR3 sequence is CASSWSGQSDYEQYF. The CDR3 bases are TGTGCCAGCAGCTGGTCGGGACAGTCGGACTACGAGCAGTACTTC. The V gene is TRBV4-2, the J gene TRBJ2-7; 7 positions agree with TRBD1. This CDR3 has 15 amino acids. CDR1 LGHNA and CDR2 YNFKEQ come from the germline V gene. V shed 5 bases and J 3 bases; nucleotides not matched to a gene: 10.

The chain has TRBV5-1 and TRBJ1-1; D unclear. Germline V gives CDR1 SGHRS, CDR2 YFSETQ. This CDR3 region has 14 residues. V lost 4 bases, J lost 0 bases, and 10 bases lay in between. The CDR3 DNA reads TGCGCCAGCAGCAATGGACTGATGAACACTGAAGCTTTCTTT. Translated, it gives CASSNGLMNTEAFF. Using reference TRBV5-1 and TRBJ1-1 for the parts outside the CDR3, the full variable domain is KAGVTQTPRYLIKTRGQQVTLSCSPISGHRSVSWYQQTPGQGLQFLFEYFSETQRNKGNFPGRFSGRQFSNSRSEMNVSTLELGDSALYLCASSNGLMNTEAFFGQGTRLTVV.

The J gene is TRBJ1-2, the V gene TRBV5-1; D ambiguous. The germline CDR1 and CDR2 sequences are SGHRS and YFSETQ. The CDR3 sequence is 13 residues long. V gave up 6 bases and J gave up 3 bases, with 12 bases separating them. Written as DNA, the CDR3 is TGCGCCAGCACCAGAGGTAGGGACTATGGCTACACCTTC. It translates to CASTRGRDYGYTF.

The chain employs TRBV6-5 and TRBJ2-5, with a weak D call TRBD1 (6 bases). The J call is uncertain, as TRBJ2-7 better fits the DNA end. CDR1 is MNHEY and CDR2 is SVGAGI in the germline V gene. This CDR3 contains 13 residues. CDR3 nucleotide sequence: TGTGCCAGCAGCAACAGGGTCGGACGCGAGCAGTACTTC. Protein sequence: CASSNRVGREQYF.

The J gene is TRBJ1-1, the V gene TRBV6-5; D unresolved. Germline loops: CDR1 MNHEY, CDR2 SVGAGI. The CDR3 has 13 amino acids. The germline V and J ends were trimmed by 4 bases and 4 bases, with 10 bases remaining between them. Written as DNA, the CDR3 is TGTGCCAGCAGTTCCGCCTTTGGCACTGAAGCTTTCTTT. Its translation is CASSSAFGTEAFF.

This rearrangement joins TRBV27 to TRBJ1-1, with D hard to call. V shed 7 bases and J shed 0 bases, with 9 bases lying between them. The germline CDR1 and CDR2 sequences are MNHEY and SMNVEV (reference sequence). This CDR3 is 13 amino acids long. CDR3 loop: CASKPRLNTEAFF. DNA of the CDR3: TGTGCCAGCAAACCTCGGCTGAACACTGAAGCTTTCTTT.

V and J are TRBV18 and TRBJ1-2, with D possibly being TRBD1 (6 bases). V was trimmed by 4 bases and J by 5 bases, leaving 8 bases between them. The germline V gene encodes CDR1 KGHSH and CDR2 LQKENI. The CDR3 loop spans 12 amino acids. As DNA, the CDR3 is TGTGCCAGCTCACGTACAGGGTATGGCTACACCTTC. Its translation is CASSRTGYGYTF.

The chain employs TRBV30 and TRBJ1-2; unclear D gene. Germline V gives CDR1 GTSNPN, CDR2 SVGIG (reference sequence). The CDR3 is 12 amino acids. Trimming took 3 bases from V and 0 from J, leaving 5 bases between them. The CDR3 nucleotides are TGTGCCTGGAGGGGAGCTAACTATGGCTACACCTTC. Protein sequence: CAWRGANYGYTF.

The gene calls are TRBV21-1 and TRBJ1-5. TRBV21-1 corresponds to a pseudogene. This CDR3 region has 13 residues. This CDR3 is CASSTPDDQPQHF. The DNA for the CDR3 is TGTGCCAGCAGCACCCCGGACGATCAGCCCCAGCATTTT.

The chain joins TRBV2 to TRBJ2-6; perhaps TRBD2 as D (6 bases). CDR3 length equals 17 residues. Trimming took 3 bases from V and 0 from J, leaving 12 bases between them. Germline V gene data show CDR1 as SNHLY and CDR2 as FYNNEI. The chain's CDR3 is CASSDQTRVSGANVLTF. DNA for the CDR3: TGTGCCAGCAGTGACCAGACTAGGGTCTCTGGGGCCAACGTCCTGACTTTC.

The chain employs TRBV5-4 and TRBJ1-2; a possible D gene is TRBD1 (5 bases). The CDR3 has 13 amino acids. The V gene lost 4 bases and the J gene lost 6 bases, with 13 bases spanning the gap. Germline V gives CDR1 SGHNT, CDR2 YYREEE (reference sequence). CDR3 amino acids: CASSPGGSDGYTF. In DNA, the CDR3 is TGTGCCAGCAGCCCGGGGGGGTCTGATGGCTACACCTTC.

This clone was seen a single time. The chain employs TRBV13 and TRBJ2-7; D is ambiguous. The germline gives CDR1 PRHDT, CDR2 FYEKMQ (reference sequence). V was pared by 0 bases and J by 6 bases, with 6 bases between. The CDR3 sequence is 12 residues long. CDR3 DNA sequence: TGTGCCAGCAGCTTAGGCTCATCCGAGCAGTACGTC. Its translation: CASSLGSSEQYV.

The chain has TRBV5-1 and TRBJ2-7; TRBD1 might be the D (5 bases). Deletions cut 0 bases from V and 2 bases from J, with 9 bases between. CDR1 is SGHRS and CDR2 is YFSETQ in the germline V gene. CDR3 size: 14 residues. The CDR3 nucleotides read TGCGCCAGCAGCTTGGTACCAGGGACCTACGAGCAGTACTTC. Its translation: CASSLVPGTYEQYF.

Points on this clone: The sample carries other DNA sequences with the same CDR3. CDR3 in amino acids: CASSPQGSGNTIYF. CDR3 in DNA: TGTGCCAGCTCACCACAGGGATCCGGAAACACCATATATTTT. This sequence joins TRBV18 and TRBJ1-3; no clear D. V gave up 1 base and J gave up 4 bases, with 8 bases separating them. In germline, CDR1 is KGHSH, CDR2 LQKENI. CDR3 length: 14 residues.

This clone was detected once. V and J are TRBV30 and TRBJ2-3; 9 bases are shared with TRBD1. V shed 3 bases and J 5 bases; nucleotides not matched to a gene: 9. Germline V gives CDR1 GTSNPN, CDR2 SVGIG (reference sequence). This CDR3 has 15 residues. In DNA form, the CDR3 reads TGTGCCTGGAGCCGGGAACAGGGGGCGGGAGATACGCAGTATTTT. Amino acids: CAWSREQGAGDTQYF.

CDR3 amino acids: CASSLGTGAQETQYF. DNA for the CDR3: TGTGCCAGCTCACTGGGGACAGGGGCGCAAGAGACCCAGTACTTC. The chain recombines TRBV18 with TRBJ2-5, with 10 bases aligning to TRBD1. Germline CDR1 KGHSH, CDR2 LQKENI. J lost 2 bases, V lost 4 bases, and 4 bases had no gene match. The CDR3 extends over 15 amino acids.

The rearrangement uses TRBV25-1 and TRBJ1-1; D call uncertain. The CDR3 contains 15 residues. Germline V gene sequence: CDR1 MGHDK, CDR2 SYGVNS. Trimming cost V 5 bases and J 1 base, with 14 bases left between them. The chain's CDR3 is CASSNPTSPNTEAFF. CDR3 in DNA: TGTGCCAGCAGTAACCCGACATCTCCGAACACTGAAGCTTTCTTT.

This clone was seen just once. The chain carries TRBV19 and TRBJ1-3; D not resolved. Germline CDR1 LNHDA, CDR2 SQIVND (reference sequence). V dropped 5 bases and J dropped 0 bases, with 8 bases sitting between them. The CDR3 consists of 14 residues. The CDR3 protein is CASSRAFSGNTIYF. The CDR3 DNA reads TGTGCCAGTAGTCGGGCCTTCTCTGGAAACACCATATATTTT.

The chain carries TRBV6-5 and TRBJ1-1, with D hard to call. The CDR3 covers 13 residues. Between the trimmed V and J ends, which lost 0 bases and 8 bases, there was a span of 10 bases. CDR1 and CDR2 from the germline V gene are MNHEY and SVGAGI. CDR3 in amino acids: CASSYSNSLEAFF. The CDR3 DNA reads TGTGCCAGCAGTTACTCGAACAGCCTCGAAGCTTTCTTT.

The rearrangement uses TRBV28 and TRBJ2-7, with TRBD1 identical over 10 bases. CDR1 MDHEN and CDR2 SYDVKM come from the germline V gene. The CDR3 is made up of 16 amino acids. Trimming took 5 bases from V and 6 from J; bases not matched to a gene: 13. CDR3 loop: CASSRPFVTGGGEQYV. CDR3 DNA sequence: TGTGCCAGCAGTAGACCATTTGTGACAGGGGGCGGCGAGCAGTACGTC.

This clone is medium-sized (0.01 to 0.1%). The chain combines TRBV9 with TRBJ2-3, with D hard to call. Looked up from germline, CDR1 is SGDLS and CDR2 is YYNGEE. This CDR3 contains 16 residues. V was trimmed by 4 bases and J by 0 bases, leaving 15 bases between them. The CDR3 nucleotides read TGTGCCAGCAGCCCATCACGGTCAACTAGCACAGATACGCAGTATTTT. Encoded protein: CASSPSRSTSTDTQYF.

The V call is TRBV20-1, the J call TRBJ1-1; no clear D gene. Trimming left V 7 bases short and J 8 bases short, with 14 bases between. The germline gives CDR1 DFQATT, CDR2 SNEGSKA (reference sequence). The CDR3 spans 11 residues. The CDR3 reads CSGEDYPEAFF. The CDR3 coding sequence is TGCAGTGGAGAGGATTACCCGGAAGCTTTCTTT.

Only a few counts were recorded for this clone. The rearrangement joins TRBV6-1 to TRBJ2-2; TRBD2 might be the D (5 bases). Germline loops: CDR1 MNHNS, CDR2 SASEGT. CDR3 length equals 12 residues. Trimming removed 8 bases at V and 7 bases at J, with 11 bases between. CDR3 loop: CASGLRDGELFF. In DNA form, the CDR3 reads TGTGCCAGCGGACTGAGGGACGGGGAGCTGTTTTTT.

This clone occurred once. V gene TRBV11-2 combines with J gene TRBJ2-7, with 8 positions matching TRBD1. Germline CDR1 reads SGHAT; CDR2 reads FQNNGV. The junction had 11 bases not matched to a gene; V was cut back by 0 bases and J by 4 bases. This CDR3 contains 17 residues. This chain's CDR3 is CASSLELQGGVTYEQYV. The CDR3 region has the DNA TGTGCCAGCAGCTTAGAATTACAGGGGGGAGTCACTTACGAGCAGTACGTC.